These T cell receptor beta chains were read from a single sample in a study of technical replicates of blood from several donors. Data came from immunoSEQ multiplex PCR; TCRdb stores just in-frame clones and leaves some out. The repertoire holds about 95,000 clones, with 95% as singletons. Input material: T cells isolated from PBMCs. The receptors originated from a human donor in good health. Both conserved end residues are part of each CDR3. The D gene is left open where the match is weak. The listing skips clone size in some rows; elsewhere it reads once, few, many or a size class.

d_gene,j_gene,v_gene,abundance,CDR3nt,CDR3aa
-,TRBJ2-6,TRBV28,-,TGTGCCAGCAGTTTGCAGGGTTTACTCTCTGGGGCCAACGTCCTGACTTTC,CASSLQGLLSGANVLTF
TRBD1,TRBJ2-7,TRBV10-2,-,TGCGCCAGCTCGGGACAGGGTTTTTACGAGCAGTACTTC,CASSGQGFYEQYF
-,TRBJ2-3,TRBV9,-,TGTGCCAGCAGCTCCAGAGGAGGGATCAGCACAGATACGCAGTATTTT,CASSSRGGISTDTQYF
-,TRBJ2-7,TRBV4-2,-,TGTGCCAGCAGCCGAGGAGCCTACGAGCAGTACTTC,CASSRGAYEQYF
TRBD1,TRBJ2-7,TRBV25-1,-,TGTGCCAGCAGTGATATACAGGGGAGTGAGCAGTACTTC,CASSDIQGSEQYF
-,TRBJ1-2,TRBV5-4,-,TGTGCCAGCAGCTTGAGCCATGGCTACACCTTC,CASSLSHGYTF
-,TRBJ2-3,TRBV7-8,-,TGTGCCAGCAGCCAGAGCACAGATACGCAGTATTTT,CASSQSTDTQYF
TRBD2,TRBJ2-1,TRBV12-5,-,TGTGCTAGTGGTTTCCGACTAGCGGGAGAATACAATGAGCAGTTCTTC,CASGFRLAGEYNEQFF
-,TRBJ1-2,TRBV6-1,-,TGTGCCAGCAGTGAAATACGGGGATCAGACTATGGCTACACCTTC,CASSEIRGSDYGYTF
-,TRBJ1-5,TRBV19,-,TGTGCCACCGCCGGGACACCTTATCAGCCCCAGCATTTT,CATAGTPYQPQHF
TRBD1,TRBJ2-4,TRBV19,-,TGTGCCAGTACTAAAAGCGGGACAGGGAAAAACATTCAGTACTTC,CASTKSGTGKNIQYF
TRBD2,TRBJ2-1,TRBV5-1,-,TGCGCCAGCAGCCAGACGCGCGGGAGGTTAAATGAGCAGTTCTTC,CASSQTRGRLNEQFF
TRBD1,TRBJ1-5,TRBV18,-,TGTGCCAGCTCACCAAACGGACAGGGAGTGAGGCAGCCCCAGCATTTT,CASSPNGQGVRQPQHF
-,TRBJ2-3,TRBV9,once,TGTGCCAGCAGCGTAGCCGTAGGCACAGATACGCAGTATTTT,CASSVAVGTDTQYF
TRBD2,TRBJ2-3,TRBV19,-,TGTGCCAGTAGTTCTCGGACTAGCGGGATCACAGATACGCAGTATTTT,CASSSRTSGITDTQYF
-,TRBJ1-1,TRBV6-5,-,TGTGCCAGCAGTGAATCACCGGGGGGCCCTTGGGCTTTCTTT,CASSESPGGPWAFF
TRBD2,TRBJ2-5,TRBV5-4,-,TGTGCCAGCAGCTCCCCTTGGACTAGCGGGAGGGTTGGAGAGACCCAGTACTTC,CASSSPWTSGRVGETQYF
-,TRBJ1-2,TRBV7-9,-,TGTGCCAGCAGCTTAGACATTTATGGCTACACCTTC,CASSLDIYGYTF
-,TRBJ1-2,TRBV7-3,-,TGTGCCAGCAGCTATACTCGCCAGGGCGGCTACACCTTC,CASSYTRQGGYTF
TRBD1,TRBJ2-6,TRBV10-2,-,TGCGCCAGCAGTGTCCCGGGACAGGGGTCTGGGGCCAACGTCCTGACTTTC,CASSVPGQGSGANVLTF
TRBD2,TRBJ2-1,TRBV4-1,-,TGCGCCAGCAGCCAAGGGAGCGGGATCATTAATGAGCAGTTCTTC,CASSQGSGIINEQFF
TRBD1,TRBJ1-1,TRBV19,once,TGTGCCAGTAGTGACAGGGTCCGGGATGAAGCTTTCTTT,CASSDRVRDEAFF
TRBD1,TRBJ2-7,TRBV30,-,TGTGCCTGGAGCCGGGACAGGGGCGCCTACGAGCAGTACTTC,CAWSRDRGAYEQYF
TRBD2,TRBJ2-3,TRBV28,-,TGTGCCAGCAGTTTAATAGCGGGTTTTACCACAGATACGCAGTATTTT,CASSLIAGFTTDTQYF
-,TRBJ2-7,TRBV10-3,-,TGTGCCATCAGTGAGGTAGCCGCATCCTACGAGCAGTACTTC,CAISEVAASYEQYF
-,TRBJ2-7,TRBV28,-,TGTGCCAGCAGTTTCCAGGGCTACACCTACGAGCAGTACTTC,CASSFQGYTYEQYF
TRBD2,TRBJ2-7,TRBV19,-,TGTGCCAGTACGGGGGGGCCCTACGAGCAGTACTTC,CASTGGPYEQYF
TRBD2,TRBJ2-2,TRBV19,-,TGTGCCAGTAGTATGACCACGGGACTAGGCCGGGAGCTGTTTTTT,CASSMTTGLGRELFF